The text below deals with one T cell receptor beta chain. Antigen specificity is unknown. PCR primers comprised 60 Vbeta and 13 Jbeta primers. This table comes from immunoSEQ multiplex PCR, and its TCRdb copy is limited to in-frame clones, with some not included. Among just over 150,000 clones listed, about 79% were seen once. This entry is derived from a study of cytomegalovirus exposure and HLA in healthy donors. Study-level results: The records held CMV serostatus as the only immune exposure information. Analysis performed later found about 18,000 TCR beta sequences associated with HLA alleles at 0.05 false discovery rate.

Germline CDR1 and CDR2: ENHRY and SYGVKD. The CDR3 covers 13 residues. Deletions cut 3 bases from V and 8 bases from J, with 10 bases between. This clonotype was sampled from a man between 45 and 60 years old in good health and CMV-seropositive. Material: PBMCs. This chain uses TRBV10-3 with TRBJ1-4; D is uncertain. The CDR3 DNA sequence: TGTGCCATCAGTGACGCCCAGAGGGAAAAACTGTTTTTT. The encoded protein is CAISDAQREKLFF.